This T cell receptor beta chain stems from a study of T-cell reconstitution after alpha-beta-depleted transplantation in children. This CDR3 contains 17 residues. The V end was cut by 3 bases, the J end by 0 bases, with 15 bases between. The TCRbeta library incorporated unique molecular identifiers. TCRdb reanalysed the PCR reads using MiXCR and keeps one entry per CDR3 protein. The sample records around 580,000 distinct CDR3 sequences, 23% being singletons. This clonotype was found a few times. Its antigen remains unidentified. Study conclusions and caveats: Among T cells one year after transplant, newly produced cells accounted for most counts and diversity. About two months after transplant, alpha-beta T cells reportedly came from several hundred expanded graft clones.

Sequences were derived from PBMCs, mostly from graft donor cells, sampled 360 days after TCRalphabeta/CD19-depleted stem cell transplant. The TCR comes from a boy younger than two who had a stem cell transplant for acute myeloid leukemia, so the T cells may come from the graft donor. The chain carries TRBV12-3 or TRBV12-4 and TRBJ2-1; possible D gene TRBD2, 6 bases. This chain's CDR3 is CASSFGTSTSSYNEQFF. The CDR3 DNA reads TGTGCCAGCAGTTTTGGCACTAGCACAAGCTCCTACAATGAGCAGTTCTTC.